A selection of T cell receptor beta chains follows, all from one sample in a study of shared clonotypes between healthy human individuals. TCRdb's table, derived via immunoSEQ multiplex PCR, lists solely in-frame clones and lacks some. The sample lists under 700,000 clones, 85% to 95% seen once, with approximately 0.11% in the top ten. What was sequenced was naive CD8+ T cells sorted from blood. Receptor source: a woman in her 30s in good health. The conserved cysteine and the conserved F or W are not part of the CDR3 here.

v_call cdr3_aa
TRBV7-2 ASSLRPFGSTYEQY
TRBV6-6 ASSYSGQGYNEQF
TRBV28 ASSIRDSNEKLF
TRBV28 ASSPREALSYEQY
TRBV7-9 ASSLDRGVAEAF
TRBV15 ATSREEGSTNYGYT
TRBV4-1 ASRHSTEAF
TRBV27 ASRLRWSDTQY
TRBV11-1 ASSPFSGPSYEQY
TRBV5-8 ASSPRGQPQH
TRBV28 ASSREGFSTEAF
TRBV15 ATSPGGNEKLF
TRBV27 ASRTGVEQY
TRBV27 ASSSGRVNEQF
TRBV19 ASRIQRTWEYEQY
TRBV7-2 ASSSIREPSDYEQY
TRBV4-2 ASSQERTNVAGGPTYEQF
TRBV6-1 ASSETYIYRVGDTEAF
TRBV5-6 ASSLGQAESTPQH
TRBV15 ATYSGTRGTDTQY
TRBV27 ASSFRFTDTQY
TRBV5-4 ASSLREGMNTEAF
TRBV4-1 ASSGRQVGTEAF
TRBV13 ASSPRLDSSYEQY
TRBV29-1 SVDADNSYEQY
TRBV5-6 ASSLQDSNQPQH
TRBV20-1 SARTSYEQY
TRBV28 ASRSIAEEQY
TRBV28 ASRLAGEYNEQF
TRBV27 ASSLSRGANYGYT
TRBV19 ASSTYEQAEQY
TRBV7-9 ASSLVTGRAYNEQF
TRBV7-9 ASSLARDRGLWTDTQY
TRBV27 ASSFSGRYEQY
TRBV21-1 ASSKRLAGRSSYEQY
TRBV11-2 ASSLVSYSYEQY
TRBV7-6 ASSQGRENEQY
TRBV4-1 ASSRLQDYYGYT
TRBV28 ASTLSHTEAF
TRBV15 ATSRDRTLDGPSYEQY
TRBV7-8 ASSYTSAKY
TRBV28 ASSPYRGGYGYT
TRBV2 ASSEDSDYGQY
TRBV9 ASSVALAGGLTDTQY
TRBV5-4 ASSEGTRIHEQY
TRBV6-1 ASSVGRGSVEQF
TRBV2 ASSDTGTGGVNQPQH
TRBV10-2 ASSELAYEQY
TRBV27 ASSLGAGRAKNIQY
TRBV27 ASSFSASNQPQH